A single sample is the source of the 20 T cell receptor beta chains below, sequenced in a study of HIV-infected patients and healthy controls. All unsorted peripheral T cells were captured because whole blood was used without fractionation. Reverse transcription used approximately 500 ng RNA and constant-region primers for alpha and beta. Each of the alpha and beta chains got its own library through chain-specific third strand synthesis with indices. TCRdb re-called the 5' RACE reads with MiXCR, one entry per CDR3 protein. This repertoire shows fewer than 7,000 distinct CDR3 sequences, roughly 9.7% found once; its top ten account for 25% to 30%. The sample consisted of blood, taken before antiretroviral therapy. The receptors were sampled from an adult with HIV infection.

This clonotype rates as medium-sized. CDR3 protein: CASSSTDRSLNYGYTF. The CDR3 DNA follows: TGTGCCAGCAGTTCAACAGACAGGAGTCTTAACTATGGCTACACCTTC. V gene TRBV7-9 combines with J gene TRBJ1-2, with D perhaps matching TRBD1 (6 bases). Per germline, CDR1 SEHNR and CDR2 FQNEAQ (reference sequence). The CDR3 has 16 amino acids. Trimming cost V 6 bases and J 1 base, with 18 bases left between them.

This clonotype is categorized as large. The gene calls are TRBV28 and TRBJ1-5, with 7 positions matching TRBD1. Per the germline V gene, CDR1 is MDHEN and CDR2 is SYDVKM. The CDR3 consists of 17 residues. V lost 2 bases, J lost 2 bases, and 9 bases stayed unmatched. CDR3 region: CASSLVAGGIGNQPQHF. CDR3 nucleotides: TGTGCCAGCAGTTTAGTGGCAGGGGGAATAGGCAATCAGCCCCAGCATTTT. Using reference TRBV28 and TRBJ1-5 for the parts outside the CDR3, the full variable domain is DVKVTQSSRYLVKRTGEKVFLECVQDMDHENMFWYRQDPGLGLRLIYFSYDVKMKEKGDIPEGYSVSREKKERFSLILESASTNQTSMYLCASSLVAGGIGNQPQHFGDGTRLSIL.

By proportion, this clonotype is medium-sized. This chain links TRBV6-1 with TRBJ2-7, with TRBD2 matching over 7 bases. With 6 bases clipped from V and 0 bases from J, the junction kept 2 bases outside the gene matches. The CDR3 has 13 residues. Germline V lookup: CDR1 MNHNS, CDR2 SASEGT. The CDR3, as DNA: TGTGCCAGCAGCTGGACTAGCTCCTACGAGCAGTACTTC. Amino acid sequence: CASSWTSSYEQYF.

This chain connects TRBV7-9 to TRBJ2-7; the match to TRBD2 covers 10 bases. This CDR3 region has 14 residues. The trim removed 2 bases at V and 5 bases at J, leaving 3 bases unmatched. CDR1 and CDR2 from the germline V gene are SEHNR and FQNEAQ (reference sequence). CDR3 nucleotide sequence: TGTGCCAGCAGCTTACCTAGCGGGAGCAACGAGCAGTACTTC. The encoded protein is CASSLPSGSNEQYF.

CDR3 protein: CASSYAPEGYNTEAFF. In DNA, the CDR3 is TGTGCCAGCAGTTATGCTCCGGAGGGGTATAACACTGAAGCTTTCTTT. The rearrangement joins TRBV6-5 to TRBJ1-1; possible D gene TRBD1, 5 bases. With 3 bases removed from V and 2 bases from J, the gap between germline ends came to 16 bases. The CDR3 is made up of 16 amino acids. In germline, CDR1 is MNHEY, CDR2 SVGAGI.

In its sample, this clonotype is medium-sized. CDR3 loop: CATSPGMNTEAFF. CDR3 nucleotides: TGTGCCACATCCCCCGGTATGAACACTGAAGCTTTCTTT. J is TRBJ1-1 and V is TRBV2; no clear D gene. The CDR3 spans 13 residues. Between the trimmed V and J ends, which lost 10 bases and 0 bases, there was a span of 12 bases. Germline assignment: CDR1 SNHLY and CDR2 FYNNEI.

This clonotype was detected ten times or more. The rearrangement joins TRBV19 to TRBJ2-3; 12 nucleotides agree with TRBD2. The germline V gene has CDR1 LNHDA and CDR2 SQIVND (reference sequence). This CDR3 spans 17 amino acids. J lost 5 bases, V lost 0 bases, and 6 bases had no gene match. The CDR3 here is CASSIDRLAGEVDTQYF. CDR3 in DNA: TGTGCCAGTAGTATAGATCGACTAGCGGGAGAGGTAGATACGCAGTATTTT.

By sample share, this clonotype is medium-sized. The rearrangement joins TRBV20-1 to TRBJ1-1; D unresolved. The CDR3 loop spans 9 amino acids. CDR1 is DFQATT and CDR2 is SNEGSKA in the germline V gene (reference sequence). CDR3 coding DNA: TGCAGAGGGTCGGGTGAAGCTTTCTTT. This encodes CRGSGEAFF.

This clonotype is medium-sized. CDR3 sequence: CASTQTGGENYGYTF. CDR3 nucleotide sequence: TGTGCCAGCACCCAAACAGGGGGAGAGAACTATGGCTACACCTTC. The rearrangement links TRBV7-2 to TRBJ1-2, with TRBD1 matching 8 bases. Germline assignment: CDR1 SGHTA and CDR2 FQGNSA. V lost 7 bases and J lost 2; bases outside the gene matches: 9. CDR3 length: 15 residues.

This clonotype came up many times. V is TRBV29-1 and J is TRBJ1-1; 7 bases fit TRBD1. This CDR3 region has 11 residues. Germline V gives CDR1 SQVTM, CDR2 ANQGSEA. V gave up 8 bases and J gave up 4 bases; unmatched junction bases: 4. The DNA for the CDR3 is TGCAGCTATCGGACAGGCACTGAAGCTTTCTTT. It specifies CSYRTGTEAFF.

The chain uses TRBV28 and TRBJ1-5; possibly TRBD1 for D (5 bases). This CDR3 is built from 14 residues. V lost 5 bases, J lost 7 bases, and 15 bases lay in between. In germline, CDR1 is MDHEN, CDR2 SYDVKM. The CDR3 reads CASSPILGGQPQHF. The CDR3, as DNA: TGTGCCAGCAGTCCCATTTTGGGGGGACAGCCCCAGCATTTT.

This clonotype is medium-sized within its sample. The rearrangement joins TRBV12-3 or TRBV12-4 to TRBJ1-2; D remains ambiguous. With 5 bases removed from V and 11 bases from J, the gap between germline ends came to 6 bases. CDR3 length: 9 amino acids. The CDR3 DNA reads TGTGCCAGCAGTCCCCCATACACCTTC. It encodes CASSPPYTF.

This clonotype has a single count. The J gene is TRBJ1-1, the V gene TRBV19, with 12 bases lining up with TRBD1. The V gene's germline CDR1 is LNHDA and CDR2 SQIVND (reference sequence). This CDR3 has 15 residues. V trimming: 7 bases; J trimming: 1 base; junction bases outside the gene matches: 4. The CDR3 is CASTGQGAWNTEAFF. The CDR3 DNA is TGTGCCAGTACGGGACAGGGGGCCTGGAACACTGAAGCTTTCTTT.

Relative to its sample, this clonotype is medium-sized. The chain employs TRBV12-3 or TRBV12-4 and TRBJ2-3; D unresolved. The CDR3 contains 13 residues. V lost 3 bases to trimming and J lost 3 bases, with 7 bases between them. CDR3 nucleotides: TGTGCCAGCAGTTTTATAGGAACAGATACGCAGTATTTT. Translation: CASSFIGTDTQYF.

By proportion, this clonotype is medium-sized. The chain joins TRBV7-2 to TRBJ2-3; D is perhaps TRBD2 (5 bases). Trimming stripped 1 base from V and 3 bases from J, with 11 bases between. The germline CDR1 and CDR2 sequences are SGHTA and FQGNSA. The CDR3 contains 15 residues. The CDR3 DNA is TGTGCCAGCAGCTTAGACAGCGGTGGTACAGATACGCAGTATTTT. Protein: CASSLDSGGTDTQYF. Drawing the rest from reference TRBV7-2 and TRBJ2-3, the complete variable domain is GAGVSQSPSNKVTEKGKDVELRCDPISGHTALYWYRQSLGQGLEFLIYFQGNSAPDKSGLPSDRFSAERTGGSVSTLTIQRTQQEDSAVYLCASSLDSGGTDTQYFGPGTRLTVL.

This clonotype has a count of ten or more. The chain employs TRBV28 and TRBJ1-1; D not resolved. In germline, CDR1 is MDHEN, CDR2 SYDVKM. This CDR3 is 14 amino acids long. V dropped 3 bases and J dropped 2 bases, with 10 bases sitting between them. The chain's CDR3 is CASSFISSNTEAFF. The CDR3 region has the DNA TGTGCCAGCAGTTTCATTTCGTCCAACACTGAAGCTTTCTTT.

CDR3 bases: TGCAGTGCCCAAACGCGGGTCGGGACTGAAGCTTTCTTT. Amino acid sequence: CSAQTRVGTEAFF. V gene TRBV20-1 combines with J gene TRBJ1-1; D call uncertain. Germline values: CDR1 DFQATT, CDR2 SNEGSKA (reference sequence). The CDR3 runs to 13 residues. Between the trimmed V and J ends, which lost 6 bases and 5 bases, there was a span of 16 bases.

This clonotype is medium-sized. The chain uses TRBV5-1 and TRBJ1-1, with D unresolved. The V and J ends lost 6 bases and 4 bases respectively, with 13 bases between them. The length of the CDR3 is 13 residues. The germline V gene has CDR1 SGHRS and CDR2 YFSETQ. The CDR3 region is CASIRDVGTEAFF. The CDR3 DNA follows: TGCGCCAGCATAAGGGATGTTGGCACTGAAGCTTTCTTT.

By share of the sample, this clonotype is medium-sized. The V gene is TRBV7-2, the J gene TRBJ1-5, with 10 bases matching TRBD1. Per the germline V gene, CDR1 is SGHTA and CDR2 is FQGNSA. The CDR3 runs 18 residues. J gave up 2 bases and V 5 bases, and 12 bases lay outside the gene matches. CDR3 sequence reads: CASSHGDRGLLGNQPQHF. The CDR3 coding sequence is TGTGCCAGCAGCCACGGAGACAGGGGGCTATTGGGCAATCAGCCCCAGCATTTT.

This clonotype was counted only a few times. This chain joins TRBV28 and TRBJ2-3, with D possibly being TRBD2 (6 bases). V was shortened by 7 bases and J by 2 bases, with 16 bases between the two germline ends. The CDR3 length is 15 residues. In germline, CDR1 is MDHEN, CDR2 SYDVKM. CDR3 in DNA: TGTGCCAGCACTCCCTTACGGGAGCTCACAGATACGCAGTATTTT. Amino acid sequence: CASTPLRELTDTQYF. The full variable domain, rest sourced from reference TRBV28 and TRBJ2-3, is DVKVTQSSRYLVKRTGEKVFLECVQDMDHENMFWYRQDPGLGLRLIYFSYDVKMKEKGDIPEGYSVSREKKERFSLILESASTNQTSMYLCASTPLRELTDTQYFGPGTRLTVL.